This entry concerns a single TCR beta chain. These data come from a study of blood T cell repertoires in COVID-19. Whole-study context: Samples representing acute and convalescent COVID-19 were sourced from the United States, Italy and Spain. T cells, B-cell-depleted T cells, or PBMCs provided the cDNA or gDNA that served as material.

Sequencing used immunoSEQ multiplex PCR; TCRdb keeps in-frame clones, though not all of them. The table includes 250,000 to 300,000 clones, approximately 88% detected once. Recruits, aged roughly 18 to 90 years, lived in approximately 26 US areas. Recovery meant two consecutive negative NP/OP PCR tests, professional clearance, or resolved symptoms. This clonotype originated in a woman aged 40-49 years who had recovered from COVID-19. Material: PBMCs or T cells enriched from blood (not recorded which).

The DNA of the CDR3 is TGCAGTGCTAGTGGGACAGGGCAGACTGAAGCTTTCTTT. Translating gives CSASGTGQTEAFF. The chain links TRBV20-1 to TRBJ1-1; TRBD1 agrees at 9 bases. The ends lost 3 bases at V and 5 bases at J; junction bases unmatched: 4. Germline V gene lookup returns CDR1 DFQATT and CDR2 SNEGSKA (reference sequence). CDR3 size: 13 residues.